This T cell receptor (beta chain) was obtained from a study of T cells in women clearing cervical HPV infection. Study overall: Controls' single incident HPV16 infection cleared within 12 months without precancer. Case blood was drawn a median approximately 160 days after lesion detection. Case blood drawn at lesion detection; control blood after infection cleared.

Only in-frame clones appear in the TCRdb table, and some are missing; sequencing was by immunoSEQ multiplex PCR. This sample's clone table lists around 25,000 clones. Germline V lookup: CDR1 LNHDA, CDR2 SQIVND (reference sequence). This CDR3 is 15 amino acids long. Broader study findings: TRBV6-7 abundance was lower in cases than controls (around 0.1% versus 0.15%).

Note on this clone: Its target is not known. Sequencing ends 3 residues short of the CDR3 end; the germline J gene provides the rest.

The sequencing input was blood buffy coat. The sequence derives from a woman between 18 and 75 years old with a cervical HPV16 infection that either progressed to CIN3+ or cleared (not recorded which). The chain combines TRBV19 with TRBJ1-1, with TRBD1 matching over 11 bases. Incomplete CDR3 DNA: TGTGCCAGTAGTATCGCCGGGACAGGGGGTCGGAGA. The encoded protein is CASSIAGTGGRR. In full, the CDR3 reads CASSIAGTGGRRAFF.